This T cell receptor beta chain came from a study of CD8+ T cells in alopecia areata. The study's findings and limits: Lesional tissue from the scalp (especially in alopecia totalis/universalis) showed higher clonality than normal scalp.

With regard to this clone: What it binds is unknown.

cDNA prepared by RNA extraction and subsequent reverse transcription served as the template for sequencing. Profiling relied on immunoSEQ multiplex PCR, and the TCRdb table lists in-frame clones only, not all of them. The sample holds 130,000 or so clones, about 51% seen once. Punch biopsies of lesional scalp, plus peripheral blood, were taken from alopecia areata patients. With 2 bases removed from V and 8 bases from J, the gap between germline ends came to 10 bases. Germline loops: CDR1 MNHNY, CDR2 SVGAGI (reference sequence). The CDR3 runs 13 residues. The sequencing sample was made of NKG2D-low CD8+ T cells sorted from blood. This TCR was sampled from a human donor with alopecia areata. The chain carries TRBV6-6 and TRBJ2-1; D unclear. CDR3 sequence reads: CASSYPGAHEQFF. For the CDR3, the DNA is TGTGCCAGCAGTTACCCAGGCGCGCATGAGCAGTTCTTC.